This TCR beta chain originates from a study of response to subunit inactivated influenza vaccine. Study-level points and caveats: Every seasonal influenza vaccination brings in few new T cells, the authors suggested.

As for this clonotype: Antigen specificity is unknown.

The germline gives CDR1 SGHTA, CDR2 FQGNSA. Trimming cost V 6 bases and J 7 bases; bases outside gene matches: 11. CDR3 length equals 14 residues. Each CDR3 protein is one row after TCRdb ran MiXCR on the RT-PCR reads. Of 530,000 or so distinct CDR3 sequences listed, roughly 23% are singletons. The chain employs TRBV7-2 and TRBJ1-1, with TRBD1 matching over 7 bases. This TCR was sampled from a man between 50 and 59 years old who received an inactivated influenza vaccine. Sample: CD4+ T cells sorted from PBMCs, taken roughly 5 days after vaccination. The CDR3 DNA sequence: TGTGCCAGCAGTTATATACAGGGGAGGGGTGAAGCTTTCTTT. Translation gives CASSYIQGRGEAFF.